These T cell receptor beta chains were read from a single sample in a study of blood T cell repertoires in COVID-19. Measured with immunoSEQ multiplex PCR; TCRdb has only the in-frame clones, and not every one. Among 300,000 to 500,000 clones listed, around 90% were seen once. The sample was PBMCs or T cells enriched from blood (not recorded which). Receptor source: a woman in her forties with acute COVID-19. Both conserved end residues are part of each CDR3. The order of the fields is clone size, J gene, V gene, D gene, CDR3 DNA, CDR3 protein. D genes are given only for firm matches. The size entry is marked missing in some rows and otherwise reads once, few, many or a size class.

NA | TRBJ2-2 | TRBV5-1 | NA | TGCGCCAGCAGCTTGGGACTTAACACCGGGGAGCTGTTTTTT | CASSLGLNTGELFF
NA | TRBJ2-3 | TRBV27 | TRBD2 | TGTGCCAGCAGTTTGACGACTAGCGGGGGGACAAATACGCAGTATTTT | CASSLTTSGGTNTQYF
NA | TRBJ1-1 | TRBV7-9 | NA | TGTGCCAGCAGTCCCGCCGGGGAGGGAGCTTTCTTT | CASSPAGEGAFF
NA | TRBJ2-7 | TRBV4-1 | NA | TGCGCCAGCAGCCAAACCGGGATTTACCCCTACGAGCAGTACTTC | CASSQTGIYPYEQYF
NA | TRBJ2-3 | TRBV3-1/TRBV3-2 | NA | TGTGCCAGCAGCCAGCGGGGAGATACGCAGTATTTT | CASSQRGDTQYF
NA | TRBJ2-5 | TRBV5-6 | NA | TGTGCCAGCAGCTTGTACAACCAAGAGACCCAGTACTTC | CASSLYNQETQYF
NA | TRBJ1-3 | TRBV5-1 | TRBD1 | TGCGCCAGCAGCGCGACAGGGGGGTCTGGAAACACCATATATTTT | CASSATGGSGNTIYF
NA | TRBJ1-2 | TRBV5-1 | TRBD1 | TGCGCCAGCAGCTTGGCGCAGGGGGCGGACTATGGCTACACCTTC | CASSLAQGADYGYTF
NA | TRBJ2-7 | TRBV5-6 | NA | TGTGCCAGCAGCGAAACAGGGTATCGGGAGCAGTACTTC | CASSETGYREQYF
NA | TRBJ2-5 | TRBV30 | TRBD1 | TGTGCCTGGAGTGGGGGACAGGGACTAGAGACCCAGTACTTC | CAWSGGQGLETQYF
NA | TRBJ2-1 | TRBV11-3 | TRBD2 | TGTGCCAGCAGCCGCGGGGGGGCCGCCTACAATGAGCAGTTCTTC | CASSRGGAAYNEQFF
NA | TRBJ2-7 | TRBV27 | TRBD1 | TGTGCCAACCTCGGACAGGGGTCGTACGAGCAGTACTTC | CANLGQGSYEQYF
few | TRBJ1-4 | TRBV29-1 | NA | TGCAGCGTCGGTCCCCTAGGAATTAATGAAAAACTGTTTTTT | CSVGPLGINEKLFF
NA | TRBJ2-1 | TRBV18 | TRBD2 | TGTGCCAGCTCATCGATATTAGCGGGGGGGGAGCAGTTCTTC | CASSSILAGGEQFF
NA | TRBJ1-1 | TRBV11-2 | NA | TGTGCCAGCAGCGGACAGTATCACACTGAAGCTTTCTTT | CASSGQYHTEAFF
NA | TRBJ2-7 | TRBV4-1 | NA | TGCGCCAGCAGCCAAGACAGTGACTTAAGTACCTACGAGCAGTACTTC | CASSQDSDLSTYEQYF
NA | TRBJ1-1 | TRBV5-6 | NA | TGTGCCAGCAGCCACGGCGGGGCAGAAGCTTTCTTT | CASSHGGAEAFF
NA | TRBJ1-4 | TRBV6-5 | NA | TGTGCCAGCAGTTACGACGGGAATGCTAATGAAAAACTGTTTTTT | CASSYDGNANEKLFF
NA | TRBJ2-7 | TRBV12-3/TRBV12-4 | NA | TGTGCCAGCAGTTACGGGACTCGTGAGCAGTACTTC | CASSYGTREQYF
NA | TRBJ2-3 | TRBV19 | NA | TGTGCCAGTAGTCTCTCCGGACTTTACACAGATACGCAGTATTTT | CASSLSGLYTDTQYF
NA | TRBJ1-2 | TRBV19 | TRBD1 | TGTGCCAGTAGCCCCGGACAGGGAGCCTATGGCTACACCTTC | CASSPGQGAYGYTF
NA | TRBJ1-2 | TRBV5-1 | TRBD1 | TGCGCCAGCAGCTGGGGGACAGATTTTAACTATGGCTACACCTTC | CASSWGTDFNYGYTF
NA | TRBJ1-6 | TRBV3-1/TRBV3-2 | NA | TGTGCCAGCAGCCAAGATTTTAGGGGCTTTAATTCACCCCTCCACTTT | CASSQDFRGFNSPLHF
few | TRBJ1-5 | TRBV27 | TRBD1 | TGTGCCAGCAGGCCAGACAGGGGTACTAGCAATCAGCCCCAGCATTTT | CASRPDRGTSNQPQHF
NA | TRBJ1-2 | TRBV7-6 | NA | TGTGCCAGCAGCTTAGACAGTGTGTGGCATAACTATGGCTACACCTTC | CASSLDSVWHNYGYTF
NA | TRBJ1-3 | TRBV30 | TRBD1 | TGTGCCTGGACCCTGGACAGGGAGCTTAACACCATATATTTT | CAWTLDRELNTIYF
NA | TRBJ1-1 | TRBV10-1 | NA | TGCGCCAGCAGTGAGTCTCAGGGTACTCAAGGCGACACTGAAGCTTTCTTT | CASSESQGTQGDTEAFF
NA | TRBJ2-1 | TRBV5-4 | NA | TGTGCCAGCAGCTTGGTTTGGGGGCCAAATGAGCAGTTCTTC | CASSLVWGPNEQFF
few | TRBJ1-2 | TRBV4-1 | TRBD1 | TGCGCCAGCAGCCCATTAAAGAGGACAGGGGGGTATGGCTACACCTTC | CASSPLKRTGGYGYTF
NA | TRBJ2-3 | TRBV7-9 | NA | TGTGCCAGCAGCTTCTTTACGGGGGGCTTAACAGATACGCAGTATTTT | CASSFFTGGLTDTQYF
NA | TRBJ1-1 | TRBV5-6 | NA | TGTGCCAGCAGCTTGGGTAGTTACACTGAAGCTTTCTTT | CASSLGSYTEAFF
NA | TRBJ1-5 | TRBV4-1 | NA | TGCGCCAGCAGCCAAGGCGAGGGGGGGAGCAATCAGCCCCAGCATTTT | CASSQGEGGSNQPQHF
NA | TRBJ1-1 | TRBV7-9 | TRBD1 | TGTGCCAGCAGCTCCCTAGGCCCCGGGACAGGGGGCTCAGGAGCTTTCTTT | CASSSLGPGTGGSGAFF
NA | TRBJ2-3 | TRBV2 | TRBD2 | TGTGCCAGCAGTGAATATGTAGCGGGGGTCACAGATACGCAGTATTTT | CASSEYVAGVTDTQYF
once | TRBJ2-1 | TRBV7-6 | NA | TGTGCCAGCAGCCCGTCGGACTCTAATGAGCAGTTCTTC | CASSPSDSNEQFF
few | TRBJ1-2 | TRBV4-2 | TRBD1 | TGTGCCAGCAGCCAAGCGACAGGGAGCTATGGCTACACCTTC | CASSQATGSYGYTF
NA | TRBJ2-7 | TRBV5-4 | NA | TGTGCCAGCAGTTCACGGGGGTCCTACGAGCAGTACTTC | CASSSRGSYEQYF